The 11 T cell receptor beta chains presented below share a single source sample, sequenced in a study of cytomegalovirus exposure and HLA in healthy donors. The PCR made use of 60 Vbeta and 13 Jbeta primers. The method was immunoSEQ multiplex PCR; TCRdb's version includes in-frame clones alone and lacks a portion of them. The table includes about 200,000 clones, around 77% detected once. Input material: PBMCs. The receptors were sampled from a woman aged 25 to 39 in good health and CMV-seronegative.

The V and J genes are TRBV29-1 and TRBJ1-1; maybe TRBD1 (6 bases). The germline CDR1 and CDR2 sequences are SQVTM and ANQGSEA. The CDR3 totals 12 residues. Trimming removed 4 bases from V and 4 bases from J, with 10 bases in between. The CDR3 is CSVGTRGTEAFF. The CDR3 nucleotides read TGCAGCGTTGGGACCAGGGGCACTGAAGCTTTCTTT. The full variable domain, completed using reference TRBV29-1 and TRBJ1-1, is SAVISQKPSRDICQRGTSLTIQCQVDSQVTMMFWYRQQPGQSLTLIATANQGSEATYESGFVIDKFPISRPNLTFSTLTVSNMSPEDSSIYLCSVGTRGTEAFFGQGTRLTVV.

This chain links TRBV29-1 with TRBJ1-2; D perhaps matches TRBD1 (6 bases). The length of the CDR3 is 14 residues. Between the trimmed V and J ends, which lost 7 bases and 7 bases, there was a span of 22 bases. From germline, CDR1 is SQVTM and CDR2 ANQGSEA. CDR3 sequence reads: CSARDRTERVGYTF. The CDR3 nucleotides are TGCAGCGCCAGAGACAGGACAGAACGTGTTGGCTACACCTTC.

The CDR3: CAWSETGFFLFF. In DNA form, the CDR3 reads TGTGCCTGGAGTGAAACAGGCTTTTTTCTGTTTTTT. The chain combines TRBV30 with TRBJ1-4, with D possibly TRBD1 on 5 matching bases. This CDR3 contains 12 residues. With 1 base removed from V and 14 bases from J, the gap between germline ends came to 14 bases. Germline V gene lookup returns CDR1 GTSNPN and CDR2 SVGIG (reference sequence). Variable domain in full (rest from reference TRBV30 and TRBJ1-4): SQTIHQWPATLVQPVGSPLSLECTVEGTSNPNLYWYRQAAGRGLQLLFYSVGIGQISSEVPQNLSASRPQDRQFILSSKKLLLSDSGFYLCAWSETGFFLFFGSGTQLSVL.

The J gene is TRBJ2-7, the V gene TRBV4-2; 8 nucleotides agree with TRBD1. Trimming removed 0 bases from V and 5 bases from J; junction bases left unmatched: 9. CDR1 is LGHNA, CDR2 YNFKEQ, per germline. This CDR3 has 16 residues. The CDR3 DNA reads TGTGCCAGCAGCCAAGATTGGACAGGGCACACGGACGAGCAGTACTTC. Protein product: CASSQDWTGHTDEQYF.

This clone was seen a single time. CDR3 sequence: CSVPGNTEAFF. The CDR3 coding sequence is TGCAGTGTGCCAGGGAACACTGAAGCTTTCTTT. The V call is TRBV20-1, the J call TRBJ1-1; D gene ambiguous. The V end lost 7 bases, the J end lost 1 base, and 7 bases lay between the germline ends. There are 11 residues in the CDR3. Germline CDR1 DFQATT, CDR2 SNEGSKA (reference sequence).

The V and J genes are TRBV19 and TRBJ1-3; the D is unclear. The V and J ends lost 8 bases and 0 bases respectively, with 5 bases between them. The CDR3 spans 12 residues. The germline V gene encodes CDR1 LNHDA and CDR2 SQIVND (reference sequence). The CDR3 sequence: CASQSSGNTIYF. DNA for the CDR3: TGTGCCAGTCAGTCCTCTGGAAACACCATATATTTT.

This rearrangement joins TRBV13 to TRBJ2-7; 10 bases align to TRBD2. CDR1 and CDR2 (germline): PRHDT, FYEKMQ (reference sequence). The trim removed 5 bases at V and 6 bases at J, leaving 13 bases unmatched. The CDR3 contains 16 residues. This CDR3 is CASSEAGTSVGPEQYF. The CDR3 region has the DNA TGTGCCAGCAGCGAAGCCGGGACTAGCGTGGGACCCGAGCAGTACTTC.

This clone was detected only a few times. DNA for the CDR3: TGCAGCGTGGTCTTAGTGGGGACACCGTCATACGAGCAGTACTTC. Translated: CSVVLVGTPSYEQYF. This rearrangement joins TRBV29-1 to TRBJ2-7, with D perhaps TRBD1 (6 bases). Germline V gene sequence: CDR1 SQVTM, CDR2 ANQGSEA. V lost 6 bases, J lost 4 bases, and 22 bases lay in between. The CDR3 contains 15 residues.

This clone came up once. The V gene is TRBV30, the J gene TRBJ2-1, with TRBD2 identical over 15 bases. CDR1 is GTSNPN, CDR2 SVGIG, per germline (reference sequence). The CDR3 runs 15 residues. The ends lost 2 bases at V and 8 bases at J; junction bases unmatched: 4. The CDR3 is CAWSLRTSGGDEQFF. DNA for the CDR3: TGTGCCTGGAGTTTACGGACTAGCGGGGGGGATGAGCAGTTCTTC.

This clone was picked up a small number of times. The rearrangement uses TRBV2 and TRBJ1-2; D gene ambiguous. Germline CDR1 reads SNHLY; CDR2 reads FYNNEI. The length of the CDR3 is 12 residues. V lost 1 base to trimming and J lost 8 bases, with 8 bases between them. DNA for the CDR3: TGTGCCAGCAGTGAAGACATACAGGGCTACACCTTC. Translating gives CASSEDIQGYTF.

This sequence joins TRBV5-4 and TRBJ1-1; TRBD1 might be the D (6 bases). The germline V gene encodes CDR1 SGHNT and CDR2 YYREEE (reference sequence). The CDR3 covers 15 residues. With 0 bases removed from V and 3 bases from J, the gap between germline ends came to 12 bases. The CDR3 nucleotides are TGTGCCAGCAGCTTGGTGCTGGGGGCAGACACTGAAGCTTTCTTT. The encoded protein is CASSLVLGADTEAFF.